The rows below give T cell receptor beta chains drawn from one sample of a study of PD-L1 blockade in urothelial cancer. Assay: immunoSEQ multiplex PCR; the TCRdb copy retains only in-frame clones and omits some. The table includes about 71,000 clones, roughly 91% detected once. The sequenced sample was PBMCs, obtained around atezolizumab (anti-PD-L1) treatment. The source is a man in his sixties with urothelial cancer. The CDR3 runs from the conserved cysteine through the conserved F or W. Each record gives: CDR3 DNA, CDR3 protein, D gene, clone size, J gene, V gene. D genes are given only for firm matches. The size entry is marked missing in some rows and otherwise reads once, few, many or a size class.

TGTGCCAGCGGTCGGGACAGGGTCTTC,CASGRDRVF,TRBD1,many,TRBJ2-7,TRBV27
TGTGCCAGCAGTCCGTGGACAAAGAATGGGCCCCAGCATTTT,CASSPWTKNGPQHF,NA,NA,TRBJ1-5,TRBV27
TGTGCCAGCACTCGACAGGGAGCAGATACGCAGTATTTT,CASTRQGADTQYF,TRBD1,NA,TRBJ2-3,TRBV2
TGTGCCAGCAGCTTTCTCCGACAGGGCTCTGAAGCTTTCTTT,CASSFLRQGSEAFF,TRBD1,NA,TRBJ1-1,TRBV7-2
TGTGCCAGCAGCTTGGGGGCTTCCCTAACCAACTACGAGCAGTACTTC,CASSLGASLTNYEQYF,NA,NA,TRBJ2-7,TRBV5-8
TGTGCCAGCAGTTTTGAGACAGCGAACACCGGGGAGCTGTTTTTT,CASSFETANTGELFF,NA,NA,TRBJ2-2,TRBV27
TGTGCCAGCAGACCGTACTCCCTTAACGCCGGGGAGCTGTTTTTT,CASRPYSLNAGELFF,NA,NA,TRBJ2-2,TRBV6-1
TGCGCCAGCAGCCAAGACGGGGGAGGTGAGCAGTTCTTC,CASSQDGGGEQFF,NA,NA,TRBJ2-1,TRBV4-3
TGTGCCAGCAGTTACGGGACAGGGAGCACTGAAGCTTTCTTT,CASSYGTGSTEAFF,TRBD1,NA,TRBJ1-1,TRBV6-5
TGTGCCAGTACAGGGAATATGAACACTGAAGCTTTCTTT,CASTGNMNTEAFF,NA,NA,TRBJ1-1,TRBV28